Here is one T cell receptor (beta chain) with its context. Its target is unknown. This entry belongs to a study of beta chain features in type 1 diabetes. Findings and caveats of the study: When Type 1 diabetes patients were examined, their TCRB CDR3s proved moderately but significantly shorter in all four CD4+ subsets.

V was pared by 0 bases and J by 10 bases, with 4 bases of the junction left unmatched. Germline CDR1 is SEHNR and CDR2 is FQNEAQ (reference sequence). The CDR3 covers 15 residues. TCRB transcripts that were expressed got sequenced, as all of the isolated RNA had been reverse transcribed. The protocol was immunoSEQ multiplex PCR, while the TCRdb copy is restricted to in-frame clones and leaves out a portion. The sample comprises approximately 730,000 clones, roughly 13% of which are singletons, and less than 0.025% rests with the top ten. Purity of each sorted population was above 98%. This sequence was found in a man aged 18-30 years with type 1 diabetes. The chain has TRBV7-9 and TRBJ1-6, with 9 bases matching TRBD1. Sequencing was performed on naive CD4+ T cells from blood. The chain's CDR3 is CASSLAGQGPSPLHF. The CDR3 DNA is TGTGCCAGCAGCTTAGCGGGACAGGGCCCCTCACCCCTCCACTTT. Filled out from reference TRBV7-9 and TRBJ1-6, the complete variable domain reads DTGVSQNPRHKITKRGQNVTFRCDPISEHNRLYWYRQTLGQGPEFLTYFQNEAQLEKSRLLSDRFSAERPKGSFSTLEIQRTEQGDSAMYLCASSLAGQGPSPLHFGNGTRLTVT.